The 19 T cell receptor beta chains given below trace back to one sample, sequenced in a study of T cell repertoires in cytomegalovirus infection. TCRdb independently ran MiXCR on the reads; one entry per CDR3 protein. Here the sample spans 450,000 to 650,000 distinct CDR3 sequences, about 39% being singletons. No cognate antigen is known for these TCRs. The sample was cultured PBMCs, taken from culture after CMV antigen stimulation. Receptors were obtained from a human donor in good health (CMV status not recorded). Some clones in this sample may be carry-over from other donors' samples.

V gene TRBV7-2 combines with J gene TRBJ1-2; 7 positions match TRBD1. The CDR3 is 14 amino acids. The J segment lost 4 bases and the V segment lost 5 bases, leaving 7 bases of the junction unmatched. The V gene's germline CDR1 is SGHTA and CDR2 FQGNSA. The CDR3 is CASSATGWSYGYTF. DNA for the CDR3: TGTGCCAGCAGCGCGACAGGGTGGAGCTATGGCTACACCTTC.

The chain has TRBV7-2 and TRBJ2-5; weak D call: TRBD1 (6 bases). The CDR3 runs 15 residues. Trimming stripped 6 bases from V and 1 base from J, with 15 bases between. Per the germline V gene, CDR1 is SGHTA and CDR2 is FQGNSA. The DNA for the CDR3 is TGTGCCAGCAGAATTACAGGGAGAGTCCAAGAGACCCAGTACTTC. Translating gives CASRITGRVQETQYF.

The rearrangement links TRBV11-2 to TRBJ2-1; TRBD2 matches at 9 bases. The ends lost 5 bases at V and 7 bases at J; junction bases unmatched: 9. The length of the CDR3 is 15 residues. Per germline, CDR1 SGHAT and CDR2 FQNNGV. The CDR3 is CASSPQGLAGNEQFF. The DNA of the CDR3 is TGTGCCAGCAGCCCACAGGGACTAGCAGGTAATGAGCAGTTCTTC.

This clonotype came up a few times. J is TRBJ1-1 and V is TRBV6-6, with unresolved D. Germline V gives CDR1 MNHNY, CDR2 SVGAGI (reference sequence). CDR3 length: 13 residues. Between the trimmed V and J ends, which lost 7 bases and 0 bases, there was a span of 9 bases. The CDR3 nucleotides are TGTGCCAGCACGGCACGGCTGAACACTGAAGCTTTCTTT. This codes for CASTARLNTEAFF.

Ten or more counts support this clonotype. This rearrangement joins TRBV7-2 to TRBJ2-2; D possibly uses TRBD1 or TRBD2 (6 bases each). The ends were cut back, 5 bases at V and 5 bases at J, with 15 bases in the middle. CDR1 SGHTA and CDR2 FQGNSA come from the germline V gene. The CDR3 runs to 15 residues. CDR3 nucleotide sequence: TGTGCCAGCAGCGCAGAAGGGGGGACGACCGGGGAGCTGTTTTTT. Residues: CASSAEGGTTGELFF.

This clonotype has a handful of counts. This chain links TRBV11-2 with TRBJ2-1; D uncertain. Germline CDR1 SGHAT, CDR2 FQNNGV. The CDR3 spans 12 residues. The germline V and J ends were trimmed by 5 bases and 6 bases, with 8 bases remaining between them. In nucleotides, the CDR3 is TGTGCCAGCAGCGGGGTATCCAATGAGCAGTTCTTC. It translates to CASSGVSNEQFF.

At least ten counts were recorded for this clonotype. The gene calls are TRBV7-2 and TRBJ2-5; 8 bases align to TRBD2. Unmatched junction bases numbered 9, after V lost 5 bases and J lost 4 bases. Looked up from germline, CDR1 is SGHTA and CDR2 is FQGNSA. CDR3 size: 15 residues. The CDR3 protein is CASSASGLVGETQYF. CDR3 sequence (DNA): TGTGCCAGCAGCGCCTCGGGACTAGTAGGAGAGACCCAGTACTTC.

This chain links TRBV12-3 or TRBV12-4 with TRBJ1-1; 7 bases align to TRBD1. The CDR3 covers 16 residues. V was pared by 6 bases and J by 3 bases, with 13 bases of the junction left unmatched. The CDR3 sequence: CASRPTGENLDTEAFF. The DNA for the CDR3 is TGTGCCAGCAGACCCACAGGGGAAAACTTGGACACTGAAGCTTTCTTT.

The chain uses TRBV19 and TRBJ2-3, with D possibly being TRBD2 (5 bases). The CDR3 loop spans 15 amino acids. The germline gives CDR1 LNHDA, CDR2 SQIVND (reference sequence). The V and J ends lost 6 bases and 2 bases respectively, with 15 bases between them. CDR3 DNA: TGTGCCAGTAGCTTTCGGGGAACTTTCACAGATACGCAGTATTTT. Protein: CASSFRGTFTDTQYF. The complete variable domain, with remaining parts taken from reference TRBV19 and TRBJ2-3, reads DGGITQSPKYLFRKEGQNVTLSCEQNLNHDAMYWYRQDPGQGLRLIYYSQIVNDFQKGDIAEGYSVSREKKESFPLTVTSAQKNPTAFYLCASSFRGTFTDTQYFGPGTRLTVL.

The V call is TRBV5-1, the J call TRBJ2-5; TRBD2 agrees at 12 bases. There are 16 residues in the CDR3. V was clipped by 3 bases and J by 4 bases; unmatched bases: 7. Germline CDR1 and CDR2: SGHRS and YFSETQ. Here the CDR3 reads CASSSGPGLAGETQYF. The CDR3 DNA is TGCGCCAGCAGCTCTGGCCCGGGACTAGCGGGAGAGACCCAGTACTTC. Filled out from reference TRBV5-1 and TRBJ2-5, the complete variable domain reads KAGVTQTPRYLIKTRGQQVTLSCSPISGHRSVSWYQQTPGQGLQFLFEYFSETQRNKGNFPGRFSGRQFSNSRSEMNVSTLELGDSALYLCASSSGPGLAGETQYFGPGTRLLVL.

This clonotype occurred many times. The rearrangement links TRBV28 to TRBJ1-5; TRBD1 matches at 7 bases. The CDR3 runs 15 residues. From germline, CDR1 is MDHEN and CDR2 SYDVKM. The V and J ends lost 5 bases and 4 bases, in that order; junction bases with no gene match: 8. DNA for the CDR3: TGTGCCAGCAGTCTAACGATCAGGGGGAATCAGCCCCAGCATTTT. Translated: CASSLTIRGNQPQHF.

CDR3 bases: TGTGCCAGCACGTGGGGGGGACAGTCCTACGAGCAGTACTTC. Translation gives CASTWGGQSYEQYF. The chain carries TRBV6-6 and TRBJ2-7; either TRBD1 or TRBD2 may fit D (7 bases each). Trimming took off 7 bases at V and 1 base at J, with 14 bases between the two ends. There are 14 residues in the CDR3. The germline V gene encodes CDR1 MNHNY and CDR2 SVGAGI (reference sequence).

V usage is TRBV7-8 and J usage is TRBJ2-7; 9 bases are shared with TRBD1. V trimming: 4 bases; J trimming: 2 bases; junction bases outside the gene matches: 3. The germline gives CDR1 SGHVS, CDR2 FQNEAQ. CDR3 length: 14 residues. CDR3 amino acids: CASSSRTGAYEQYF. CDR3 sequence (DNA): TGTGCCAGCAGCTCAAGGACAGGGGCCTACGAGCAGTACTTC.

This clonotype occurred many times. The chain couples TRBV7-2 to TRBJ1-4; D gene ambiguous. The V end was cut by 1 base, the J end by 4 bases, with 7 bases between. This CDR3 contains 14 residues. From germline, CDR1 is SGHTA and CDR2 FQGNSA. This CDR3 reads CASSLGPLNEKLFF. CDR3 DNA sequence: TGTGCCAGCAGCTTAGGACCGCTTAATGAAAAACTGTTTTTT.

This clonotype has only a few counts. The chain couples TRBV19 to TRBJ1-4; D remains ambiguous. V was clipped by 4 bases and J by 8 bases, with 14 bases between them. This CDR3 comprises 14 residues. In germline, CDR1 is LNHDA, CDR2 SQIVND (reference sequence). The CDR3 DNA reads TGTGCCAGTAGTAAGGTCCTGGCTTCCGAAAAACTGTTTTTT. Its translation is CASSKVLASEKLFF.

The V call is TRBV20-1, the J call TRBJ2-7, with D tentatively TRBD2 (6 bases). This CDR3 has 16 residues. The V and J ends lost 3 bases and 3 bases respectively, with 21 bases between them. Per germline, CDR1 DFQATT and CDR2 SNEGSKA (reference sequence). CDR3 sequence reads: CSASPGSSSLGYEQYF. DNA of the CDR3: TGCAGTGCTAGCCCCGGGAGCTCGTCTTTAGGCTACGAGCAGTACTTC.

J is TRBJ1-2 and V is TRBV20-1, with 9 nucleotides matching TRBD1. Germline-derived CDR1 and CDR2 are DFQATT and SNEGSKA (reference sequence). Trimming cost V 6 bases and J 6 bases; bases outside gene matches: 11. The CDR3 extends over 14 amino acids. CDR3 in DNA: TGCAGTGCCCCGGGACAGGGACAGGCCCATGGCTACACCTTC. This encodes CSAPGQGQAHGYTF.

This clonotype was recorded a few times. The chain uses TRBV7-2 and TRBJ2-6; D remains unclear. The CDR3 runs 14 residues. Trimming removed 7 bases from V and 2 bases from J, with 9 bases in between. CDR1 and CDR2 from the germline V gene are SGHTA and FQGNSA. The CDR3 reads CASTKGPGANVLTF. Written as DNA, the CDR3 is TGTGCCAGCACCAAAGGGCCTGGGGCCAACGTCCTGACTTTC.

Comments on this clonotype: At one of its ends the junction is not consistent with the germline gene, which may arise from a read error. The chain employs TRBV27 and TRBJ2-5; unclear D gene. The CDR3 runs to 13 residues. Germline CDR1 and CDR2: MNHEY and SMNVEV (reference sequence). CDR3 protein: CASSPQRSLPHYF. The CDR3 region has the DNA TGTGCCAGCAGTCCCCAGAGGAGTTTACCCCATTACTTC.